This is a list of T cell receptor beta chains from one sample in a study of blood T cell repertoires in COVID-19. Assay: immunoSEQ multiplex PCR; the TCRdb copy retains only in-frame clones and omits some. The table has about 64,000 clones, roughly four fifths seen once. Input material: peripheral blood. These receptors all stem from a human donor in a cohort sampled during active COVID-19. The CDR3 runs from the conserved cysteine through the conserved F or W. The D gene is left open where the match is weak. Clone size is shown for a subset of rows, as once, few, many or a class of expanded clone.

clone_size: .
v_call: TRBV4-1
j_call: TRBJ2-5
d_call: TRBD2
cdr3_aa: CASSQDRWTSGAQETQYF
cdr3_nt: TGCGCCAGCAGCCAGGACAGGTGGACTAGCGGGGCACAAGAGACCCAGTACTTC

clone_size: .
v_call: TRBV4-1
j_call: TRBJ2-5
d_call: .
cdr3_aa: CASSQLQGGRETQYF
cdr3_nt: TGCGCCAGCAGCCAATTACAGGGGGGGAGGGAGACCCAGTACTTC

clone_size: .
v_call: TRBV7-2
j_call: TRBJ2-5
d_call: .
cdr3_aa: CASSLAGARKTQYF
cdr3_nt: TGTGCCAGCAGCTTAGCGGGGGCCAGGAAGACCCAGTACTTC

clone_size: .
v_call: TRBV19
j_call: TRBJ2-2
d_call: TRBD2
cdr3_aa: CAISDPGLAKAGELFF
cdr3_nt: TGTGCCATTTCGGATCCGGGACTAGCGAAAGCCGGGGAGCTGTTTTTT

clone_size: .
v_call: TRBV10-2
j_call: TRBJ1-5
d_call: .
cdr3_aa: CASKEGSNQPQHF
cdr3_nt: TGCGCCAGCAAAGAGGGCAGCAATCAGCCCCAGCATTTT

clone_size: .
v_call: TRBV12-3/TRBV12-4
j_call: TRBJ2-3
d_call: .
cdr3_aa: CASSRTARAQYF
cdr3_nt: TGTGCCAGCAGTAGGACAGCCCGGGCGCAGTATTTT

clone_size: .
v_call: TRBV5-1
j_call: TRBJ1-2
d_call: TRBD1
cdr3_aa: CASSPQGASAGYTF
cdr3_nt: TGCGCCAGCAGCCCCCAGGGGGCGTCGGCTGGCTACACCTTC

clone_size: .
v_call: TRBV19
j_call: TRBJ2-7
d_call: TRBD2
cdr3_aa: CASSSASGGSYEQYF
cdr3_nt: TGTGCCAGTAGTTCCGCTAGCGGGGGATCCTACGAGCAGTACTTC

clone_size: .
v_call: TRBV3-1/TRBV3-2
j_call: TRBJ1-1
d_call: .
cdr3_aa: CASSQTPSEAFF
cdr3_nt: TGTGCCAGCAGCCAGACTCCCAGTGAAGCTTTCTTT

clone_size: .
v_call: TRBV4-1
j_call: TRBJ2-5
d_call: TRBD2
cdr3_aa: CASSRGTSGEQETQYF
cdr3_nt: TGCGCCAGCAGCCGAGGGACTAGCGGGGAGCAAGAGACCCAGTACTTC

clone_size: .
v_call: TRBV5-6
j_call: TRBJ2-3
d_call: .
cdr3_aa: CASSQVWTSTAADTQYF
cdr3_nt: TGTGCCAGCAGCCAAGTCTGGACTTCTACGGCGGCAGATACGCAGTATTTT

clone_size: .
v_call: TRBV27
j_call: TRBJ2-7
d_call: .
cdr3_aa: CASCPSTRLNEQYF
cdr3_nt: TGTGCCAGCTGTCCTAGTACCCGGCTGAACGAGCAGTACTTC

clone_size: .
v_call: TRBV5-4
j_call: TRBJ1-3
d_call: .
cdr3_aa: CASSSGNSGNTIYF
cdr3_nt: TGTGCCAGCAGCTCCGGGAACTCTGGAAACACCATATATTTT

clone_size: .
v_call: TRBV7-9
j_call: TRBJ1-2
d_call: .
cdr3_aa: CASSLGSGSNYGYTF
cdr3_nt: TGTGCCAGCAGCTTAGGTTCCGGGTCTAACTATGGCTACACCTTC

clone_size: .
v_call: TRBV6-4
j_call: TRBJ1-5
d_call: .
cdr3_aa: CATAASFNQPQHF
cdr3_nt: TGTGCCACCGCGGCCAGTTTCAATCAGCCCCAGCATTTT

clone_size: .
v_call: TRBV18
j_call: TRBJ1-2
d_call: TRBD1
cdr3_aa: CASSPQGAHGYTF
cdr3_nt: TGTGCCAGCTCACCTCAGGGGGCACATGGCTACACCTTC

clone_size: many
v_call: TRBV6-4
j_call: TRBJ2-1
d_call: TRBD2
cdr3_aa: CASSEGGGASEQFF
cdr3_nt: TGTGCCAGCAGTGAGGGCGGGGGGGCTTCTGAGCAGTTCTTC